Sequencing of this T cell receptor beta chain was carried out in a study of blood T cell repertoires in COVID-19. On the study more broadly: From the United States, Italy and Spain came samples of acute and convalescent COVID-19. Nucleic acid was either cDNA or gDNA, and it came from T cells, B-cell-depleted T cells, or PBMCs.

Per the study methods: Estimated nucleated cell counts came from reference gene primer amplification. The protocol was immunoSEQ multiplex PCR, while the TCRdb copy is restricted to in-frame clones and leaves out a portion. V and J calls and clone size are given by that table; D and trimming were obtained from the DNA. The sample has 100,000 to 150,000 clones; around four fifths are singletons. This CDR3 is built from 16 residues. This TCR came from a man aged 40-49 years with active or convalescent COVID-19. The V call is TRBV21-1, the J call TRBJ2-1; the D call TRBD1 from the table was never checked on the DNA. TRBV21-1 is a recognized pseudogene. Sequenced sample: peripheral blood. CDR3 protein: CASSNGRGTGDNEQFF. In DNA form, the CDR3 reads TGTGCCAGCAGCAATGGTAGGGGGACAGGAGACAATGAGCAGTTCTTC.